This T cell receptor (beta chain) was sequenced in a study of Graves' ophthalmopathy and Graves' hyperthyroidism. Study outcomes and limitations: Blood was where most expanded thyroid clonotypes above 0.001 frequency also turned up. As the model predicted ophthalmopathy progression, it achieved a sensitivity of 70% to 71% and a specificity of 72.22%.

This clonotype was counted many times. The target antigen is unknown. Amplification targeted the TCR beta CDR3 regions, with RNA transcripts as the source material. Second-round multiplex PCR came after a first-round RT-PCR that employed HTBI primers. TCRdb re-derived calls from the multiplex PCR reads in MiXCR, one entry per CDR3 protein. The sample has 340,000 or so distinct CDR3 sequences; roughly a sixth are singletons. The V and J ends lost 11 bases and 1 base respectively, with 20 bases between them. The V gene's germline CDR1 is MNHNS and CDR2 SASEGT. The CDR3 spans 16 residues. The authors diagnosed from clinical symptoms, serum thyroxine, TRAb, thyroid ultrasound and orbital computed tomography. It was from 10 ml of fresh peripheral blood that the PBMCs came.

Sequencing was done on a sample of peripheral blood. The receptor's source is an adult man with Graves' ophthalmopathy. V gene TRBV6-1 combines with J gene TRBJ2-2; a possible D gene is TRBD2 (5 bases). CDR3 coding DNA: TGTGCCTCCGGCACGACTATCTATGGGAACACCGGGGAGCTGTTTTTT. Residues: CASGTTIYGNTGELFF.